A selection of T cell receptor beta chains follows, all from one sample in a study of T-cell reconstitution after alpha-beta-depleted transplantation in children. TCRdb recomputed calls from the PCR reads with MiXCR, one row per CDR3 protein. Of approximately 980,000 distinct CDR3 sequences listed, roughly 29% are singletons. The specimen comprised PBMCs, mostly from graft donor cells, sampled 360 days after TCRalphabeta/CD19-depleted stem cell transplant. These receptors were obtained from a boy in the first two years of life who had a stem cell transplant for SCID, so the T cells may come from the graft donor. Both conserved end residues are part of each CDR3. Fields, in order: CDR3 length, J gene, V gene, D gene, clone size, CDR3 DNA, CDR3 protein. D genes are given only for firm matches. Rows give clone size only sometimes, using once, few, many, or a class for an expanded clone.

len: 16; j_gene: TRBJ2-5; v_gene: TRBV12-3/TRBV12-4; d_gene: TRBD1; abundance: .; CDR3nt: TGTGCCAGCAGGCCCCGGGACAGGGGGCCTCAAGAGACCCAGTACTTC; CDR3aa: CASRPRDRGPQETQYF
len: 14; j_gene: TRBJ2-7; v_gene: TRBV20-1; d_gene: .; abundance: .; CDR3nt: TGCAGTGCTAGAGATCCCCCCGGGGTGGGCGAGCAGTACTTC; CDR3aa: CSARDPPGVGEQYF
len: 13; j_gene: TRBJ2-7; v_gene: TRBV6-1; d_gene: TRBD1; abundance: few; CDR3nt: TGTGCCAGCAGTAAGACAGGGGTGGGGGAGCAGTACTTC; CDR3aa: CASSKTGVGEQYF
len: 15; j_gene: TRBJ2-3; v_gene: TRBV7-2; d_gene: TRBD2; abundance: few; CDR3nt: TGTGCCAGCAGCTTAGGGCTAGCGGGGACCGGTACGCAGTATTTT; CDR3aa: CASSLGLAGTGTQYF
len: 12; j_gene: TRBJ2-5; v_gene: TRBV29-1; d_gene: .; abundance: few; CDR3nt: TGCAGCCTTTTTCTAGGCGAGGAGACCCAGTACTTC; CDR3aa: CSLFLGEETQYF
len: 18; j_gene: TRBJ2-5; v_gene: TRBV13; d_gene: TRBD2; abundance: few; CDR3nt: TGTGCCAGCAGCCCGTGGGCTAGCGGGGGGTACAACCAAGAGACCCAGTACTTC; CDR3aa: CASSPWASGGYNQETQYF
len: 15; j_gene: TRBJ2-5; v_gene: TRBV20-1; d_gene: TRBD1; abundance: few; CDR3nt: TGCAGTGCTAGAGATCTTACAGGGGCCCAAGAGACCCAGTACTTC; CDR3aa: CSARDLTGAQETQYF
len: 13; j_gene: TRBJ2-1; v_gene: TRBV12-3/TRBV12-4; d_gene: .; abundance: few; CDR3nt: TGTGCCAGCAACGTCCTGGGAATGAGGGAGCAGTTCTTC; CDR3aa: CASNVLGMREQFF
len: 14; j_gene: TRBJ2-2; v_gene: TRBV10-3; d_gene: .; abundance: few; CDR3nt: TGTGCCATCAGTGTTATCGGGTTCGCCGGGGAGCTGTTTTTT; CDR3aa: CAISVIGFAGELFF
len: 9; j_gene: TRBJ1-2; v_gene: TRBV20-1; d_gene: .; abundance: few; CDR3nt: TGCAGTGCTACCGACGGCTACACCTTC; CDR3aa: CSATDGYTF
len: 18; j_gene: TRBJ1-5; v_gene: TRBV24-1; d_gene: .; abundance: once; CDR3nt: TGTGCCACCAGCAGCACACGGTCCTCTGGACTTAGCAATCAGCCCCAGCATTTT; CDR3aa: CATSSTRSSGLSNQPQHF